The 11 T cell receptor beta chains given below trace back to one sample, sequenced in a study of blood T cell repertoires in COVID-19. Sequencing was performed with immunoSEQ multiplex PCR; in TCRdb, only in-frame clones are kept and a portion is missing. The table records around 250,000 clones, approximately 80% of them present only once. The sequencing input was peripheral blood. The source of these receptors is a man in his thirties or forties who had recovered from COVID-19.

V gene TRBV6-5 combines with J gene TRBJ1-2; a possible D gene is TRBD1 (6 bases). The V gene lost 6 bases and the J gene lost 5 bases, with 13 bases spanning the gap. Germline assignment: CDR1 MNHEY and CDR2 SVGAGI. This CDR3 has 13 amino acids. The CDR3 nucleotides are TGTGCCAGCAGCCAGGACAGCGCATATGGCTACACCTTC. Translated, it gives CASSQDSAYGYTF.

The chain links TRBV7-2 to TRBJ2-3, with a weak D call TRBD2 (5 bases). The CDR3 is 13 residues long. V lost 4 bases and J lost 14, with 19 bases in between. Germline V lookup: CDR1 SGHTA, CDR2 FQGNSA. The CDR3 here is CASSSRIERLPYF. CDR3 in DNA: TGTGCCAGCAGCTCCCGGATCGAGCGGCTGCCGTATTTT.

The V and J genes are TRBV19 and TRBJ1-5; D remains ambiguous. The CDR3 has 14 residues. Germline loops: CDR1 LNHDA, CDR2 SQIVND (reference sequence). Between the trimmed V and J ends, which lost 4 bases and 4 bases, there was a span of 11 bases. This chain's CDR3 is CASSTAGVNQPQHF. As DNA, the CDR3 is TGTGCCAGTAGTACAGCCGGGGTGAATCAGCCCCAGCATTTT.

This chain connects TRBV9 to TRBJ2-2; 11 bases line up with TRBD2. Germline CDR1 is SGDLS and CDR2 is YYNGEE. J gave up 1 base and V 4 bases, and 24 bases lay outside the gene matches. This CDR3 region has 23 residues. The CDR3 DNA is TGTGCCAGCAGCTCTCGTTTCTGGCTAGCGGGGGGCTCTGCTAGCGGGAACACCGGGGAGCTGTTTTTT. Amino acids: CASSSRFWLAGGSASGNTGELFF.

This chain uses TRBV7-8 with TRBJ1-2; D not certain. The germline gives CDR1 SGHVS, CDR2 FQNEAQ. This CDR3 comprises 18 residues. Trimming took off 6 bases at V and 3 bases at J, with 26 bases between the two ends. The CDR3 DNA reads TGTGCCAGCAGTTTCGGGAGAGTACCCCAAAACCAACACTATGGCTACACCTTC. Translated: CASSFGRVPQNQHYGYTF.

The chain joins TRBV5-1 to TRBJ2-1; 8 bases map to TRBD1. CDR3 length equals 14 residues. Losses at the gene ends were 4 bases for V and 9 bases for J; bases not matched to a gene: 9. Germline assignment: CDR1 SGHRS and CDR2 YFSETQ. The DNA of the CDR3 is TGCGCCAGCAGCCCGGGGGACAGGTTCGGTGAGCAGTTCTTC. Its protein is CASSPGDRFGEQFF. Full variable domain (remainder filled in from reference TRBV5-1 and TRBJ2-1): KAGVTQTPRYLIKTRGQQVTLSCSPISGHRSVSWYQQTPGQGLQFLFEYFSETQRNKGNFPGRFSGRQFSNSRSEMNVSTLELGDSALYLCASSPGDRFGEQFFGPGTRLTVL.

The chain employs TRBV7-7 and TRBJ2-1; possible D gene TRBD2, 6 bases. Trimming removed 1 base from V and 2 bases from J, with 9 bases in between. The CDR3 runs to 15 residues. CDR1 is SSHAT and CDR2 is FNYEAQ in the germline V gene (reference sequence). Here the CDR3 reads CASSLGDSPYNEQFF. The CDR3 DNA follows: TGTGCCAGCAGCTTAGGGGACTCGCCCTACAATGAGCAGTTCTTC.

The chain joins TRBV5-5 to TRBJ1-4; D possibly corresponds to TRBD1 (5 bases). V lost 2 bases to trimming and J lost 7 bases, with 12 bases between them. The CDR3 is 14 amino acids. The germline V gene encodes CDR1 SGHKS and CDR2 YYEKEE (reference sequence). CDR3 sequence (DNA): TGTGCCAGCAGCTTTGAGGCAGGGCCTGAAAAACTGTTTTTT. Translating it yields CASSFEAGPEKLFF.

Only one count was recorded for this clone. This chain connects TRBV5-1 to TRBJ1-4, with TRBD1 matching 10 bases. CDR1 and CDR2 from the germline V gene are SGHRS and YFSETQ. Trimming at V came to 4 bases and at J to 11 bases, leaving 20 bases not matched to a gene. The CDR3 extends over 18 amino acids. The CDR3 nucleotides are TGCGCCAGCAGCCCAGGGACAGGGGTTGGCCTAGACACTCCTAAACTGTTTTTT. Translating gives CASSPGTGVGLDTPKLFF.

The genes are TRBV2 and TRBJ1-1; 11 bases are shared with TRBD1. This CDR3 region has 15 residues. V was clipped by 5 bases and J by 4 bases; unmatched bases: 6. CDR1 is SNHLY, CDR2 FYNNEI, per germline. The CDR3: CASSKTGTGGTEAFF. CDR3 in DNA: TGTGCCAGCAGTAAAACCGGGACAGGGGGCACTGAAGCTTTCTTT.

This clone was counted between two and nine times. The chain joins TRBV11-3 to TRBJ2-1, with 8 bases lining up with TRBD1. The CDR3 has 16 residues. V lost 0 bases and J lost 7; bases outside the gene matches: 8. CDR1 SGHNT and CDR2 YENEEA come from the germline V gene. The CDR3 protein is CASSLESQGGGNEQFF. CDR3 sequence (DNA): TGTGCCAGCAGCTTAGAATCACAGGGGGGCGGGAATGAGCAGTTCTTC. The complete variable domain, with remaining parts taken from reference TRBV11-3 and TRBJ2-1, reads EAGVVQSPRYKIIEKKQPVAFWCNPISGHNTLYWYLQNLGQGPELLIRYENEEAVDDSQLPKDRFSAERLKGVDSTLKIQPAELGDSAVYLCASSLESQGGGNEQFFGPGTRLTVL.